The 32 T cell receptor beta chains below come from one sample, sequenced in a study of tumor-infiltrating lymphocytes in primary liver carcinoma. TCR beta cDNA was reverse-transcribed from 500 to 550 ng of total RNA. The reaction used a constant-region primer and ProtoScript II reverse transcriptase. Sequencing libraries for TCR beta derived from three nested multiplex PCR rounds that used slightly modified ARM-PCR. The first two PCR rounds, around 10 cycles each, used TRBV1-TRBV30 forward primers and a C-beta reverse primer. TCRdb ran MiXCR on the multiplex PCR reads and lists one entry per CDR3 protein. The sample holds 90,000 to 110,000 distinct CDR3 sequences; approximately 78% are singletons and the top ten take about 20%. The study co-extracted DNA and RNA from roughly 20-30 mg of unsorted bulk tissue. The sample consisted of liver tumor tissue from sampling region 3. The subset is: tumor region T3, left-lateral pole. Every receptor here comes from a man aged 40-50 years with primary liver carcinoma and hepatitis B virus infection.

The rearrangement joins TRBV19 to TRBJ1-2, with TRBD1 identical over 8 bases. V was clipped by 3 bases and J by 7 bases; unmatched bases: 4. Looked up from germline, CDR1 is LNHDA and CDR2 is SQIVND (reference sequence). This CDR3 is built from 13 residues. The CDR3 is CASSILQGAGYTF. The CDR3 DNA is TGTGCCAGTAGTATTCTCCAGGGGGCTGGCTACACCTTC.

This clonotype was seen only a few times. At one end, the junction sequence differs from germline, possibly due to a read error. The genes are TRBV4-3 and TRBJ2-1, with TRBD1 as a possible D gene (5 bases). The V gene's germline CDR1 is LGHNA and CDR2 YSLEER. The CDR3 loop spans 18 amino acids. CDR3 in DNA: TGCGCCAGTAGCCAAGATCAGGGAAGAATCGGCCCCTACAATGAGCAGTTCTTC. Its protein is CASSQDQGRIGPYNEQFF.

The J gene is TRBJ2-3, the V gene TRBV7-2, with D maybe TRBD2 (6 bases). V was cut by 5 bases and J by 4 bases, with 22 bases left in between. CDR1 is SGHTA, CDR2 FQGNSA, per germline. CDR3 size: 17 residues. As DNA, the CDR3 is TGTGCCAGCAGCAGACAAATGATGCGGGGCGCCGCAGATACGCAGTATTTT. Amino acid sequence: CASSRQMMRGAADTQYF.

In the case of this clonotype: The CDR3 ends on some other residue instead of the conserved phenylalanine or tryptophan, so this is likely a read error. The V and J genes are TRBV29-1 and TRBJ2-5, with D tentatively TRBD2 (5 bases). The germline V gene encodes CDR1 SQVTM and CDR2 ANQGSEA. The CDR3 loop spans 13 amino acids. This CDR3 is CSSSAEDQDTQYL. CDR3 nucleotides: TGCAGCTCATCAGCGGAGGACCAAGATACCCAGTACCTC.

This clonotype was counted many times. The rearrangement joins TRBV28 to TRBJ2-6; no firm D call. V lost 6 bases, J lost 2 bases, and 8 bases lay in between. The CDR3 has 14 residues. Germline V gene sequence: CDR1 MDHEN, CDR2 SYDVKM. Written as DNA, the CDR3 is TGTGCCAGCAGCTCCCCCGCTGGGGCCAACGTCCTGACTTTC. This encodes CASSSPAGANVLTF.

The rearrangement uses TRBV5-1 and TRBJ2-3; weak D call: TRBD2 (5 bases). Germline V gene sequence: CDR1 SGHRS, CDR2 YFSETQ. The V and J ends lost 6 bases and 3 bases respectively, with 26 bases between them. The CDR3 has 18 amino acids. The CDR3 protein is CASNFGLRLETLTDTQYF. The CDR3 DNA is TGCGCCAGCAATTTTGGACTCCGACTGGAAACCCTAACAGATACGCAGTATTTT.

In this sample, this clonotype turned up a few times. This may stem from a read error, because a much larger clone lies one nucleotide away. This CDR3 is missing its conserved last phenylalanine or tryptophan, likely due to a read error. The chain joins TRBV5-1 to TRBJ2-1; D not resolved. CDR3 length: 14 amino acids. The V end was cut by 3 bases, the J end by 4 bases, with 11 bases between. The V gene's germline CDR1 is SGHRS and CDR2 YFSETQ. CDR3 sequence: CASSWQNSYNEQFL. CDR3 nucleotide sequence: TGCGCCAGCAGCTGGCAGAACAGTTACAATGAGCAGTTCTTA.

On this clonotype: The CDR3 ends on some other residue instead of the conserved phenylalanine or tryptophan, so this is likely a read error. This sequence joins TRBV14 and TRBJ1-6; D remains unclear. CDR3 size: 15 residues. Trimming removed 1 base from V and 10 bases from J, with 14 bases in between. CDR1 SGHDN and CDR2 FVKESK come from the germline V gene. The CDR3 spells CASSQGRAVGSPLHI. CDR3 DNA: TGTGCCAGCAGCCAAGGAAGGGCGGTGGGATCACCCCTCCACATT.

Points on this clonotype: One junction end disagrees with the germline gene, perhaps due to a read error. The chain uses TRBV4-2 and TRBJ2-1; 9 bases are shared with TRBD2. The CDR3 covers 16 residues. CDR1 is LGHNA, CDR2 YNFKEQ, per germline. In nucleotides, the CDR3 is TGTGTCGGCAGCCAAGAGCGAGCGGGAGGTTACAATGAACAGTTCTTC. The encoded protein is CVGSQERAGGYNEQFF.

A note on this clonotype: Germline is not matched at one junction end, which may reflect a read error. This chain uses TRBV29-1 with TRBJ2-2; 11 nucleotides match TRBD2. Germline CDR1 and CDR2: SQVTM and ANQGSEA. The CDR3 has 15 residues. Here the CDR3 reads CSASVAGGRTGELFF. CDR3 nucleotides: TGCAGTGCGTCGGTAGCGGGAGGGCGGACCGGGGAGCTATTTTTT.

A word on this clonotype: At one end the junction does not follow the germline gene, possibly because of a read error. The CDR3 loop reads CTSEETGSYEQYF. CDR3 DNA: TGTACCAGTGAGGAGACCGGTTCCTACGAGCAATACTTC. This rearrangement joins TRBV12-5 to TRBJ2-7; D gene unclear. Germline lookup yields CDR1 LGHNT and CDR2 FRNRAP. This CDR3 comprises 13 residues.

With regard to this clonotype: One end of the junction varies from germline; a read error may be responsible. The chain recombines TRBV29-1 with TRBJ2-5; D uncertain. Germline CDR1 is SQVTM and CDR2 is ANQGSEA. This CDR3 spans 13 amino acids. The CDR3: CSEQWAKVETHYF. CDR3 nucleotides: TGCAGCGAACAGTGGGCGAAAGTAGAGACCCATTACTTC.

About this clonotype itself: This may arise from a read error, as a much more abundant clone is one base away. Since the CDR3 does not end with the conserved phenylalanine or tryptophan, this likely comes from a read error. The chain combines TRBV25-1 with TRBJ1-2, with D unresolved. Germline lookup yields CDR1 MGHDK and CDR2 SYGVNS. The CDR3 runs to 13 residues. The V end was cut by 5 bases, the J end by 4 bases, with 11 bases between. The DNA of the CDR3 is TGTGCCAGCAGTAAAGGAGGAAGCTATGGCTACACCCTC. Translating gives CASSKGGSYGYTL.

The V and J genes are TRBV29-1 and TRBJ2-2; 7 bases align to TRBD1. The CDR3 is 14 residues long. The V gene's germline CDR1 is SQVTM and CDR2 ANQGSEA. V trimming: 4 bases; J trimming: 2 bases; junction bases outside the gene matches: 4. The CDR3 bases are TGCAGCGTTGTGACAGGGTCAAACACCGGGGAGCTGTTTTTT. Translation gives CSVVTGSNTGELFF.

Regarding this clonotype: The junction and the germline gene differ at one end; a read error may be behind it. The V and J genes are TRBV11-2 and TRBJ2-1; D ambiguous. CDR3 size: 14 residues. The germline CDR1 and CDR2 sequences are SGHAT and FQNNGV. The CDR3 DNA reads as TGTGCCAGCACCCCCGATGGCGGTTACGATGAGCAGTTCTTT. Its translation is CASTPDGGYDEQFF.

This clonotype was detected only once. The junction shows a germline mismatch at one end, possibly a read error. J is TRBJ2-1 and V is TRBV4-2, with 7 positions matching TRBD2. Per the germline V gene, CDR1 is LGHNA and CDR2 is YNFKEQ. The CDR3 is made up of 16 amino acids. The CDR3 loop is CASSQEEAGVYNEQFF. For the CDR3, the DNA is TGTGCCAGTAGCCAAGAGGAGGCGGGAGTGTACAATGAGCAGTTCTTC.

This chain joins TRBV6-2 or TRBV6-3 and TRBJ1-1; D is undetermined. Per germline, CDR1 MNHEY and CDR2 SVGEGT. The ends were cut back, 4 bases at V and 11 bases at J, with 11 bases in the middle. CDR3 length: 11 residues. CDR3 coding DNA: TGTGCCAGCAGTTCGTTAGGACCGGCTTTCTTT. Translated: CASSSLGPAFF.

This clonotype appeared once. The junction does not match germline at one end; this may be a read error. This rearrangement joins TRBV29-1 to TRBJ2-1; 11 bases are shared with TRBD2. The CDR3 loop spans 13 amino acids. From germline, CDR1 is SQVTM and CDR2 ANQGSEA. CDR3 in amino acids: CSGGTSGFNVQFF. The CDR3 bases are TGCAGTGGGGGGACTAGCGGATTCAATGTGCAGTTCTTC.

Concerning this clonotype: One junction end disagrees with the germline gene, perhaps due to a read error. V gene TRBV11-1 combines with J gene TRBJ2-4, with 13 bases identical to TRBD2. This CDR3 has 17 amino acids. Germline CDR1 is SGHAT and CDR2 is FQDESV (reference sequence). In DNA form, the CDR3 reads TGTGCAGGCAGCTTTCCCGGGACTAGCGGGACTAAAAACATTCATTACTTC. This sequence encodes CAGSFPGTSGTKNIHYF.

About this clonotype: This CDR3 fails to terminate in the conserved phenylalanine or tryptophan, so it likely reflects a read error. No DNA is shown, since the ends of the CDR3 on it are uncertain; the CDR3 is the one TCRdb lists. This chain joins TRBV5-4 and TRBJ2-7; the table's D call of TRBD1 was not tested on the DNA. Germline lookup yields CDR1 SGHNT and CDR2 YYREEE (reference sequence). The CDR3 spans 15 amino acids, including both terminal residues. Here the CDR3 reads CASSSGTGSRGEQHS.

This clonotype was detected ten times or more. V usage is TRBV5-1 and J usage is TRBJ2-5; unclear D gene. V was cut by 0 bases and J by 3 bases, with 12 bases left in between. The CDR3 covers 15 residues. Germline V gene data show CDR1 as SGHRS and CDR2 as YFSETQ. The chain's CDR3 is CASSLGSQPEETQYF. CDR3 sequence (DNA): TGCGCCAGCAGCTTGGGTAGTCAACCCGAAGAGACCCAGTACTTC.

The genes are TRBV6-2 or TRBV6-3 and TRBJ2-3; 9 bases match TRBD1. The germline CDR1 and CDR2 sequences are MNHEY and SVGEGT. The length of the CDR3 is 15 residues. Trimming took 2 bases from V and 4 from J; bases not matched to a gene: 4. The CDR3 nucleotides are TGTGCCAGCAGTTACCTCGGGACAGGGTCAGATACGCAGTATTTT. Protein: CASSYLGTGSDTQYF.

The J gene is TRBJ2-7, the V gene TRBV29-1; tentative D call: TRBD2 (5 bases). Germline CDR1 is SQVTM and CDR2 is ANQGSEA. The CDR3 consists of 14 residues. With 5 bases removed from V and 5 bases from J, the gap between germline ends came to 19 bases. The CDR3 DNA sequence: TGCAGCGTTAAACCGGTACTAGGTGTCCACGAGCAGTACTTC. Translation gives CSVKPVLGVHEQYF.

In the case of this clonotype: One end of the junction varies from germline; a read error may be responsible. The chain is built from TRBV6-5 and TRBJ1-6; D is ambiguous. Looked up from germline, CDR1 is MNHEY and CDR2 is SVGAGI. This CDR3 is built from 14 residues. The CDR3 nucleotides are TGTGCCAGCTATTATACGGTCTATAGTTCACCCCTCCACTTT. As protein: CASYYTVYSSPLHF.

In the case of this clonotype: One end of the junction is discordant with germline, which a read error may explain. The chain uses TRBV11-2 and TRBJ1-2; the D is unclear. This CDR3 spans 16 amino acids. CDR1 is SGHAT and CDR2 is FQNNGV in the germline V gene. CDR3 amino acids: CTSSLDSVAYSRRYTF. The CDR3 nucleotides read TGTACCAGCAGCTTAGATTCGGTAGCCTACTCTCGACGCTACACCTTC. The whole variable domain, remainder taken from reference TRBV11-2 and TRBJ1-2, is EAGVAQSPRYKIIEKRQSVAFWCNPISGHATLYWYQQILGQGPKLLIQFQNNGVVDDSQLPKDRFSAERLKGVDSTLKIQPAKLEDSAVYLCTSSLDSVAYSRRYTFGSGTRLTVV.

To note about this clonotype: The conserved phenylalanine or tryptophan is not found at the CDR3 terminus, so this likely reflects a read error. This chain joins TRBV5-4 and TRBJ1-1, with D unresolved. This CDR3 has 13 amino acids. In germline, CDR1 is SGHNT, CDR2 YYREEE (reference sequence). V was clipped by 6 bases and J by 0 bases, with 9 bases between them. The DNA for the CDR3 is TGTGCCAGCAAAATAGGGTTGAACACTGAAGCTTTCTCT. Its protein product is CASKIGLNTEAFS.

In regard to this clonotype: The CDR3 does not end in the conserved phenylalanine or tryptophan, so this is likely a read error. The DNA is omitted, as the CDR3 cannot be located on it reliably, and the CDR3 follows TCRdb's listing. The chain is built from TRBV29-1 and TRBJ2-7; the D call TRBD2 from the table was never checked on the DNA. Germline CDR1 SQVTM, CDR2 ANQGSEA. The CDR3 sequence runs 13 residues, both termini included. CDR3 protein: CSVAGTPPYEQYL.

Concerning this clonotype itself: At one boundary the junction diverges from the germline segment, which might be a read error. This chain uses TRBV5-6 with TRBJ2-2, with 9 bases identical to TRBD2. The CDR3 consists of 18 residues. Germline V gene sequence: CDR1 SGHDT, CDR2 YYEEEE. This chain's CDR3 is CGSRKRASGMANTGELFF. Written as DNA, the CDR3 is TGTGGCAGCAGAAAAAGGGCTAGCGGGATGGCGAACACCGGGGAGCTGTTTTTT.

Remarks on this clonotype: One junction end does not reproduce the germline sequence, and a read error may be involved. The chain links TRBV12-3 or TRBV12-4 to TRBJ2-7; D tentatively fits TRBD1 or TRBD2 (6 bases each). The CDR3 runs to 13 residues. The CDR3 spells CASSLGGAGDQCF. In DNA form, the CDR3 reads TGTGCCAGCAGTTTAGGGGGGGCCGGGGACCAGTGCTTC.

This chain links TRBV30 with TRBJ1-1; TRBD1 aligns across 7 bases. This CDR3 comprises 13 residues. CDR1 and CDR2 from the germline V gene are GTSNPN and SVGIG (reference sequence). The V gene end was trimmed by 2 bases and the J gene end by 5 bases; junction bases not matched to a gene: 5. CDR3 sequence reads: CAWSKDRRTEAFF. DNA of the CDR3: TGTGCCTGGAGTAAGGACAGGAGGACTGAAGCTTTCTTT. Combining the CDR3 with reference TRBV30 and TRBJ1-1 gives the whole variable domain SQTIHQWPATLVQPVGSPLSLECTVEGTSNPNLYWYRQAAGRGLQLLFYSVGIGQISSEVPQNLSASRPQDRQFILSSKKLLLSDSGFYLCAWSKDRRTEAFFGQGTRLTVV.

In the case of this clonotype: An end of the junction differs from the germline gene, which may be a read error. The genes are TRBV11-2 and TRBJ1-5; possibly TRBD1 for D (6 bases). The assigned J gene may be wrong: the sequence end matches TRBJ2-3 better. CDR1 is SGHAT and CDR2 is FQNNGV in the germline V gene. The CDR3 runs 17 residues. The CDR3 protein is CANSLVGITGSNQPQYF. The CDR3 DNA reads as TGTGCCAACAGCTTAGTAGGGATAACAGGGAGCAATCAGCCCCAGTATTTT.

In DNA form, the CDR3 reads TGTGCAACGAATCGGGGGATTGGGACATCTGGGCAGTTCTTC. Its translation: CATNRGIGTSGQFF. This chain connects TRBV5-5 to TRBJ2-1; tentatively, D is TRBD1 or TRBD2 (6 bases each). This CDR3 has 14 amino acids. CDR1 and CDR2 (germline): SGHKS, YYEKEE (reference sequence).